The subject of this entry is one TCR beta chain. No antigen is known for it. The sample holds no much larger clone one base away, and base qualities are not on file. These data are taken from a study of circulating and synovial CD4+ cells in juvenile arthritis (dated by TCRdb to between 2014 and 2016). With respect to the entire study: Within each patient, the study compared the TCRbeta CDR3 repertoires of three groups: circulating HLA-DR+ CD4 T cells, bulk blood CD4 T cells, and synovial CD4 T cells. Repertoire sequencing was performed with the aim of confirming enrichment of synovial clonotypes in a circulating synovial-like CD4 T cell subset.

Results and caveats for the whole study, not just this receptor: Because overlap with synovium rose as sequencing depth increased, the measured fractions of shared clonotypes likely underestimated the overlap of the full repertoire. Synovial and circulating pathogenic-like lymphocyte repertoires were less diverse than bulk blood CD4 repertoires, and some CPL samples were as oligoclonal as synovium. Circulating pathogenic-like lymphocytes were found to cluster with synovial T cells, and a substantially higher fraction of CDR3 sequences was shared with synovium by circulating pathogenic-like lymphocytes than by bulk blood. The difference between circulating pathogenic-like lymphocytes and bulk blood T cells was not detected by traditional Vbeta family usage analysis. Because T cell genome counts differed by at least an order of magnitude between CPL and bulk blood CD4 samples, sample-size effects were addressed.

According to the germline V gene, CDR1 reads MGHRA and CDR2 reads YSYEKL. The CDR3, from cysteine to phenylalanine, totals 16 residues. Only the CDR3 portion is preserved as DNA: 48 bases, with reading frame beginning at the first base. V is shortened by 4 bases, J by 6 bases, and the region joining them spans 18 bases. Donors of the sequenced samples were patients with active juvenile idiopathic arthritis. Right after thawing, the cells went straight into sorting, and Live/Dead Fixable Near-IR Stain was used to exclude dead cells. Preparation of the library involved the immunoSEQ multiplex PCR assay. TCRbeta CDR3 sequencing was carried out by an external provider as a commercial service. From the authors' description of their analysis: The analyses used productive nucleotide sequences together with amino acid sequences obtained by in silico translation. Diversity was quantified by Renyi entropy over a range of alpha values, with sample size equalised by taking the median of 200 repeated subsamples. Pairwise repertoire distance was calculated as one minus the Chao-modified Jaccard index, correcting for under-sampling, and used for clustering. Frequency-weighted overlap with synovial clonotypes was calculated across 200 sample sizes, using 200 draws without replacement for each, and the value reported was the one at the size of the smaller sample. In TCRdb, the immuneACCESS table is reduced to in-frame sequences with V and J assigned. These tables do not hold every clone; where another copy was compared, an unresolved V gene accounts for under half, and the others remain unexplained. The V and J calls and the clone size are those of that table, but D and trimming were determined from the DNA. The sample table lists roughly 13,000 clones, around 80% of them with a count of one. Together, the top ten hold 3.6% of the sample.

The V and J segments used are TRBV4-1 and TRBJ2-2, with TRBD2 as a weak D call on 5 bases. The sequenced sample consisted of CD4+ T cells from synovial fluid. The sequence derives from a human patient with juvenile idiopathic arthritis. Some clones in this sample may be carry-over from other donors' samples. CDR3 reads: CASSRPLSGTSGELFF. The nucleotide sequence is TGCGCCAGCAGCCGCCCTTTGAGCGGAACGTCCGGGGAGCTGTTTTTT.